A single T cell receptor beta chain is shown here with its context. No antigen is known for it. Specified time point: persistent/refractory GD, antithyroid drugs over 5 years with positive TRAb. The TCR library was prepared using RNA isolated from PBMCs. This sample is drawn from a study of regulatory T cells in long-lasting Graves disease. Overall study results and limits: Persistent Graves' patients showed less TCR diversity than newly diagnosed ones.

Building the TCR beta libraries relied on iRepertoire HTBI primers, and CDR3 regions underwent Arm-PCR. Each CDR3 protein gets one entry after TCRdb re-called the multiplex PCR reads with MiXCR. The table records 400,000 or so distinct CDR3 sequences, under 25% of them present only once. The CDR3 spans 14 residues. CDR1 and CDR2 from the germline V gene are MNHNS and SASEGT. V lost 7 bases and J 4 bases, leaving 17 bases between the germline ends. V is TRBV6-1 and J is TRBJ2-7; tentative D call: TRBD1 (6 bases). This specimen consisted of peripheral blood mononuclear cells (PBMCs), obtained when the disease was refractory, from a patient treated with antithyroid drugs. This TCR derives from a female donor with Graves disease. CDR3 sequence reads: CASIQDGQRYEQYF. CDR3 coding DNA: TGTGCCAGCATCCAGGACGGACAGAGGTACGAGCAGTACTTC.